This is a list of T cell receptor beta chains from one sample in a study of cytomegalovirus exposure and HLA in healthy donors. Clones were sequenced by immunoSEQ multiplex PCR, and TCRdb holds only the in-frame ones, with some missing. This table holds approximately 290,000 clones, roughly 80% found once. Material for sequencing was PBMCs. The receptors stem from a girl aged 2 to 10 in good health and CMV-seronegative. The CDR3 runs from the conserved cysteine through the conserved F or W. D genes are given only for firm matches. A row's size may be missing; if present it is once, few, many or a size class.

D gene	V gene	J gene	clone size	CDR3 protein	CDR3 DNA
NA	TRBV7-9	TRBJ2-1	NA	CASSFEDEQFF	TGTGCCAGCAGTTTCGAGGATGAGCAGTTCTTC
TRBD1	TRBV6-4	TRBJ1-4	NA	CASSDSGEQGKLFF	TGTGCCAGCAGTGACTCTGGAGAACAGGGGAAGCTGTTTTTT
NA	TRBV6-1	TRBJ1-1	NA	CASRSPGVGTEAFF	TGTGCCAGCAGAAGTCCAGGGGTGGGCACTGAAGCTTTCTTT
NA	TRBV7-9	TRBJ2-5	NA	CASSPPATQETQYF	TGTGCCAGCAGCCCCCCAGCGACCCAAGAGACCCAGTACTTC
NA	TRBV9	TRBJ2-2	NA	CASSVGGDRRTGELFF	TGTGCCAGCAGCGTAGGAGGAGATAGGAGGACCGGGGAGCTGTTTTTT
TRBD1	TRBV28	TRBJ1-1	NA	CASPPRNRGAWNTEAFF	TGTGCCAGTCCGCCGCGGAACAGGGGCGCATGGAACACTGAAGCTTTCTTT
NA	TRBV27	TRBJ2-5	NA	CASSDLGTQYF	TGTGCCAGCAGCGACCTAGGGACCCAGTACTTC
NA	TRBV5-1	TRBJ1-2	NA	CASSLGTAAGYTF	TGCGCCAGCAGCTTGGGGACAGCCGCCGGCTACACCTTC
NA	TRBV4-2	TRBJ2-7	NA	CASSQGRGGYEQYF	TGTGCCAGCAGCCAAGGCAGGGGAGGGTACGAGCAGTACTTC
TRBD1	TRBV18	TRBJ1-5	NA	CASSPNRHRGSNQPQHF	TGTGCCAGCTCACCAAATCGTCACAGGGGTAGCAATCAGCCCCAGCATTTT
TRBD2	TRBV2	TRBJ2-2	NA	CASRVGAGGTGELFF	TGTGCCAGCCGCGTTGGGGCGGGGGGGACCGGGGAGCTGTTTTTT
TRBD1	TRBV7-9	TRBJ2-7	few	CASRQTGLYEQYF	TGTGCCAGCAGACAGACAGGGCTGTACGAGCAGTACTTC